These 6 T cell receptor beta chains came from one sample sequenced in a study of T-cell reconstitution after alpha-beta-depleted transplantation in children. A library of TCRbeta sequences, prepared with unique molecular identifiers, was generated. MiXCR, run by TCRdb on the PCR reads, gives a single entry per CDR3 protein. In the table there are about 980,000 distinct CDR3 sequences, about 29% of which are singletons. The material was PBMCs, mostly from graft donor cells, obtained 360 days after TCRalphabeta/CD19-depleted stem cell transplant. All receptors come from a boy less than two years old who had a stem cell transplant for SCID, so the T cells may come from the graft donor.

The chain links TRBV7-8 to TRBJ2-5, with D possibly matching TRBD2 (6 bases). The CDR3 has 15 amino acids. The V and J ends lost 5 bases and 7 bases respectively, with 20 bases between them. The germline V gene has CDR1 SGHVS and CDR2 FQNEAQ. The CDR3 DNA follows: TGTGCCAGCAGCGCGGGATGGGGGGACCTGGGGACCCAGTACTTC. Translated, it gives CASSAGWGDLGTQYF. The variable domain in full, with the rest retrieved from reference TRBV7-8 and TRBJ2-5, is GAGVSQSPRYKVAKRGQDVALRCDPISGHVSLFWYQQALGQGPEFLTYFQNEAQLDKSGLPSDRFFAERPEGSVSTLKIQRTQQEDSAVYLCASSAGWGDLGTQYFGPGTRLLVL.

The chain links TRBV12-3 or TRBV12-4 to TRBJ2-7; the D gene is possibly TRBD1 (6 bases). V was cut by 3 bases and J by 1 base, with 10 bases left in between. This CDR3 comprises 14 residues. The CDR3 sequence: CASSFDRTSYEQYF. The DNA of the CDR3 is TGTGCCAGCAGTTTCGACAGGACGTCCTACGAGCAGTACTTC.

Only a few counts were recorded for this clonotype. The gene calls are TRBV20-1 and TRBJ1-2, with 7 positions matching TRBD1. Germline assignment: CDR1 DFQATT and CDR2 SNEGSKA (reference sequence). The CDR3 extends over 14 amino acids. V shed 1 base, J shed 1 base, and the junction held 3 bases outside the gene matches. The CDR3 sequence is CSARGQGVNYGYTF. CDR3 nucleotides: TGCAGTGCTAGAGGACAGGGAGTTAACTATGGCTACACCTTC.

This clonotype has only a few counts. The chain carries TRBV7-2 and TRBJ2-2; D is uncertain. V gave up 1 base and J gave up 7 bases, with 7 bases separating them. Germline lookup yields CDR1 SGHTA and CDR2 FQGNSA. There are 13 residues in the CDR3. The CDR3 DNA reads as TGTGCCAGCAGCTTAGTCCCGGTCGGGGAGCTGTTTTTT. The encoded protein is CASSLVPVGELFF.

The CDR3 loop is CSARTDPGSYTF. As DNA, the CDR3 is TGCAGTGCTCGAACGGACCCAGGGAGCTACACCTTC. The chain employs TRBV20-1 and TRBJ1-2; D may be TRBD1 (5 bases). The CDR3 covers 12 residues. Trimming stripped 5 bases from V and 9 bases from J, with 16 bases between. CDR1 is DFQATT and CDR2 is SNEGSKA in the germline V gene (reference sequence).

The chain links TRBV18 to TRBJ1-2; unclear D gene. Germline CDR1 and CDR2: KGHSH and LQKENI. V lost 1 base and J lost 1, with 13 bases in between. CDR3 length: 16 residues. The CDR3 DNA follows: TGTGCCAGCTCACCACAGGAACAGCCCTTTAACTATGGCTACACCTTC. This encodes CASSPQEQPFNYGYTF.